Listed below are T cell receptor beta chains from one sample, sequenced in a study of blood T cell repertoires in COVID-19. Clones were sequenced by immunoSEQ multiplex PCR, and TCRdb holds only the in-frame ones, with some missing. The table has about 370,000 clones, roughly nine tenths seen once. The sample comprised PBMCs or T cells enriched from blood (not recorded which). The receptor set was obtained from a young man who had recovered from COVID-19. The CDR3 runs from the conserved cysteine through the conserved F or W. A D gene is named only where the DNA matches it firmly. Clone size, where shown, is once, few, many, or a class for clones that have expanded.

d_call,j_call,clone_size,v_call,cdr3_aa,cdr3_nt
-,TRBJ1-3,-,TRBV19,CASSSGEGNTIYF,TGTGCCAGTAGTTCCGGGGAAGGAAACACCATATATTTT
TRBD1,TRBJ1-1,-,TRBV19,CASSWTGGTAEAFF,TGTGCCAGTAGCTGGACAGGGGGGACGGCTGAAGCTTTCTTT
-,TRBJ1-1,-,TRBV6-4,CASSQDRNTEAFF,TGTGCCAGCAGTCAGGACAGAAACACTGAAGCTTTCTTT
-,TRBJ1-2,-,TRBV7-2,CASSFPRRGGYTF,TGTGCCAGCAGCTTCCCTCGAAGGGGTGGCTACACCTTC
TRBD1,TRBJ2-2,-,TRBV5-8,CASSLGGQVLTGELFF,TGTGCCAGCAGCTTGGGGGGACAGGTCCTCACCGGGGAGCTGTTTTTT
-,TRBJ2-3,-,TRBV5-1,CASSLSRGTDTQYF,TGCGCCAGCAGCTTGTCAAGAGGGACAGATACGCAGTATTTT
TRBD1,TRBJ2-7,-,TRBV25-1,CASSPVGQGGVEQYF,TGTGCCAGCAGCCCTGTGGGACAGGGCGGCGTCGAGCAGTACTTC
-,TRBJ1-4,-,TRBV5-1,CASSPGTGGGYEKLFF,TGCGCCAGCAGCCCCGGGACCGGGGGAGGATATGAAAAACTGTTTTTT
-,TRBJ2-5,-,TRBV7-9,CASSRNLGGETQYF,TGTGCCAGCAGCCGTAACCTTGGCGGAGAGACCCAGTACTTC
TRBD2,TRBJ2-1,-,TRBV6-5,CASSYPKGLANNEQFF,TGTGCCAGCAGTTACCCCAAGGGACTAGCGAACAATGAGCAGTTCTTC
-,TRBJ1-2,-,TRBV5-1,CASSLATGTIHYGYTF,TGCGCCAGCAGCTTGGCCACAGGGACCATTCATTATGGCTACACCTTC
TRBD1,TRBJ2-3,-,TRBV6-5,CASSPRTGAPDTQYF,TGTGCCAGCAGTCCTCGGACAGGGGCGCCAGATACGCAGTATTTT
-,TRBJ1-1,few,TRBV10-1,CASSEYRNTEAFF,TGCGCCAGCAGTGAGTATAGGAACACTGAAGCTTTCTTT
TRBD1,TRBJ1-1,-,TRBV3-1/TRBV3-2,CASSLTGMDTEAFF,TGTGCCAGCAGCTTGACAGGGATGGACACTGAAGCTTTCTTT
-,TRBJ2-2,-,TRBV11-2,CASSLDLQRSNTGELFF,TGTGCCAGCAGCTTAGATCTCCAGCGGTCGAACACCGGGGAGCTGTTTTTT
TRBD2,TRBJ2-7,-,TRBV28,CASRLAGGVQEQYF,TGTGCCAGCAGACTGGCGGGGGGCGTTCAGGAGCAGTACTTC
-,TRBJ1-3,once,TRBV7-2,CASSLQGPESDTIYF,TGTGCCAGCAGCTTACAGGGGCCGGAGAGTGACACCATATATTTT
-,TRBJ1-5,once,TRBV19,CASSDSGAHNQPQHF,TGTGCCAGTAGTGATAGCGGGGCCCACAATCAGCCCCAGCATTTT
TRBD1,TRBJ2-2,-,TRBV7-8,CASSLGITGGTGELFF,TGTGCCAGCAGCTTAGGGATCACAGGGGGCACCGGGGAGCTGTTTTTT
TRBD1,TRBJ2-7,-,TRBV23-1,CASRRPGQVLYEQYF,TGCGCCAGCAGAAGACCGGGACAGGTTCTCTACGAGCAGTACTTC
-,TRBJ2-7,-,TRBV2,CASRGGYEQYF,TGTGCCAGCAGAGGAGGCTACGAGCAGTACTTC
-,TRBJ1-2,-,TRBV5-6,CASSPRAGLKGYTF,TGTGCCAGCAGCCCTCGGGCGGGGTTAAAGGGCTACACCTTC
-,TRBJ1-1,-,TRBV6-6,CASSSWTENTEAFF,TGTGCCAGCAGTTCCTGGACTGAGAACACTGAAGCTTTCTTT
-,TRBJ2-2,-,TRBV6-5,CAVLGGPNTGELFF,TGTGCCGTTCTCGGGGGGCCAAACACCGGGGAGCTGTTTTTT
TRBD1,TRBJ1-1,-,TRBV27,CASSRQGQNTEAFF,TGTGCCAGCAGCCGACAGGGCCAGAACACTGAAGCTTTCTTT
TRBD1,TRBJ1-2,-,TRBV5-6,CASSLSGQIYGYTF,TGTGCCAGCAGCCTATCGGGACAGATCTATGGCTACACCTTC
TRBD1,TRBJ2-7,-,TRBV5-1,CASSPGTGTYEQYF,TGCGCCAGCAGTCCCGGGACAGGGACCTACGAGCAGTACTTC
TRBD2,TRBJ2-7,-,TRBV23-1,CASSQPGTSGTYEQYF,TGCGCCAGCAGTCAACCTGGGACTAGCGGTACCTACGAGCAGTACTTC
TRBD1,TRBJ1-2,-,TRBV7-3,CASSRTTGDGYTF,TGTGCCAGCAGCCGAACTACAGGGGACGGCTACACCTTC
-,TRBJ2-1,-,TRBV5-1,CASRPSPGGPSSYNEQFF,TGCGCCAGCAGACCCTCCCCCGGGGGACCCAGCTCCTACAATGAGCAGTTCTTC
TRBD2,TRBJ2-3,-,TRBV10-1,CASSEVLAGGSGTQYF,TGCGCCAGCAGTGAAGTTCTAGCGGGGGGGTCCGGTACGCAGTATTTT
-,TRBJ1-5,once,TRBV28,CASSLTRENQPQHF,TGTGCCAGCAGTTTAACCAGGGAAAATCAGCCCCAGCATTTT
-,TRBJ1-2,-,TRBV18,CASSHTQGSYGYTF,TGTGCCAGCTCACACACCCAGGGGAGCTATGGCTACACCTTC
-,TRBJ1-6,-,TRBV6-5,CASRRQALDNSPLHF,TGTGCCAGCAGACGACAGGCGTTGGATAATTCACCCCTCCACTTT
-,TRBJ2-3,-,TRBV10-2,CATADSPRTDTQYF,TGCGCCACCGCGGACAGCCCTCGCACAGATACGCAGTATTTT
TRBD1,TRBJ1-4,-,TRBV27,CASSFGTGGAVGEKLFF,TGTGCCAGCAGTTTCGGGACAGGGGGCGCGGTGGGTGAAAAACTGTTTTTT
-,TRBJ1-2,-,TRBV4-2,CASSQHSGLQTYGYTF,TGTGCCAGCAGCCAGCATTCAGGTCTGCAAACTTATGGCTACACCTTC
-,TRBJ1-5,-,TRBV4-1,CASSQDLSGGYQPQHF,TGCGCCAGCAGCCAAGATCTATCGGGGGGCTATCAGCCCCAGCATTTT
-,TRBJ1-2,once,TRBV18,CASSPRETGYGYTF,TGTGCCAGCTCACCACGGGAGACAGGATATGGCTACACCTTC
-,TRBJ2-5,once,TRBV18,CTSSPGLDETQYF,TGTACCAGCTCACCGGGGCTAGACGAGACCCAGTACTTC
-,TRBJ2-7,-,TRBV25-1,CASSDPNSYEQYF,TGTGCCAGCAGTGATCCAAATTCCTACGAGCAGTACTTC
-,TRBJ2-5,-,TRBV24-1,CATSDPRALQETQYF,TGTGCCACCAGTGATCCCCGAGCGCTACAAGAGACCCAGTACTTC
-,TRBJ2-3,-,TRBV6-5,CASKGASPDTQYF,TGTGCCAGCAAAGGGGCCTCGCCGGATACGCAGTATTTT
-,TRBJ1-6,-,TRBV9,CASSGDWNSPLHF,TGTGCCAGCAGCGGGGACTGGAATTCACCCCTCCACTTT
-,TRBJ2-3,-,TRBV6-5,CASWGPGTDTQYF,TGTGCCAGCTGGGGCCCAGGTACAGATACGCAGTATTTT
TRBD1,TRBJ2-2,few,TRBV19,CASSQTGATGELFF,TGTGCCAGTAGTCAAACAGGGGCGACCGGGGAGCTGTTTTTT
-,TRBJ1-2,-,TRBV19,CASRREGTGYGYTF,TGTGCCAGTAGGCGGGAGGGTACGGGCTATGGCTACACCTTC
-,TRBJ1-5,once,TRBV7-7,CASSLGSPGNQPQHF,TGTGCCAGCAGCTTAGGGTCGCCGGGCAATCAGCCCCAGCATTTT
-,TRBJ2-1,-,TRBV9,CASSEGVWGLDNEQFF,TGTGCCAGCAGCGAGGGGGTATGGGGTCTAGACAATGAGCAGTTCTTC
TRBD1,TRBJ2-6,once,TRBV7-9,CASSLRGQGDYSGANVLTF,TGTGCCAGCAGCCTAAGGGGACAGGGTGATTACTCTGGGGCCAACGTCCTGACTTTC
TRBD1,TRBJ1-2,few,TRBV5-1,CASSLGQDRSNYGYTF,TGCGCCAGCAGCTTGGGCCAGGACAGGTCTAACTATGGCTACACCTTC
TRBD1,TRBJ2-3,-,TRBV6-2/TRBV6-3,CASSYGQGEGPDTQYF,TGTGCCAGCAGTTATGGACAGGGGGAAGGTCCAGATACGCAGTATTTT
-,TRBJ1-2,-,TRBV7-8,CASSLVSGGANYGYTF,TGTGCCAGCAGCTTAGTATCGGGAGGAGCTAACTATGGCTACACCTTC
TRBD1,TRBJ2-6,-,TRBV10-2,CASSEWTGVSGANVLTF,TGCGCCAGCAGTGAGTGGACAGGAGTTTCTGGGGCCAACGTCCTGACTTTC